This T cell receptor beta chain was documented in a study of CD8+ T cells in alopecia areata. On the study more broadly: In an open-label trial, patients got 5 to 10 mg tofacitinib twice daily. Severity scoring for treated patients was based on the percentage of affected scalp area.

Noted treatment: oral pan-JAK inhibitor, 5-10 mg twice daily. Lesional scalp tissue (obtained by punch biopsy) and peripheral blood were collected from alopecia areata patients. For this clone: The antigen is undetermined.

Germline CDR1 PRHDT, CDR2 FYEKMQ (reference sequence). The CDR3 contains 16 residues. Between the trimmed V and J ends, which lost 8 bases and 2 bases, there was a span of 19 bases. Study-wide points: Many expanded lesional clones persisted in scalp and blood during tofacitinib treatment.

Reverse transcribed after extraction, RNA yielded cDNA as the sequencing template. Assay: immunoSEQ multiplex PCR; the TCRdb copy retains only in-frame clones and omits some. In the table there are about 64,000 clones, roughly 46% of which are singletons. This sequence joins TRBV13 and TRBJ2-1, with D maybe TRBD1 (8 bases). The input for sequencing was CD8+ T cells sorted from blood, taken around week 36, from a patient treated with tofacitinib. The clonotype originates from a human donor with alopecia areata. The CDR3 DNA is TGTGCCAGCGCTCAGGGGGGGACAGGCCCCTACAATGAGCAGTTCTTC. This encodes CASAQGGTGPYNEQFF.